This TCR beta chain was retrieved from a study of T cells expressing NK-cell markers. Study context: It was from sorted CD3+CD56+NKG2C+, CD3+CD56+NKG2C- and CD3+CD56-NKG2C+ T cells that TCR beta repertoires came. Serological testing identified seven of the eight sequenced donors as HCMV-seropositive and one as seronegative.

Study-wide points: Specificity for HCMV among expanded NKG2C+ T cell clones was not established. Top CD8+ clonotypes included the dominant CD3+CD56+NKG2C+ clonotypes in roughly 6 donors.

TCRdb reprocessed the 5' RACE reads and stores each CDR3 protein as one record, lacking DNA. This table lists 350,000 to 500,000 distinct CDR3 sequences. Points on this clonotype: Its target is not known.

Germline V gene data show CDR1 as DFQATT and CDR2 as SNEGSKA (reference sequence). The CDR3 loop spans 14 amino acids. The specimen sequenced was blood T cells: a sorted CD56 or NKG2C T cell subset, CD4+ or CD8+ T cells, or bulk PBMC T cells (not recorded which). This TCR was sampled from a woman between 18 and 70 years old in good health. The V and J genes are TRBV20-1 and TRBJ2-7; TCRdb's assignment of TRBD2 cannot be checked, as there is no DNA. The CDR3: CSAQSGRFTYEQYF.